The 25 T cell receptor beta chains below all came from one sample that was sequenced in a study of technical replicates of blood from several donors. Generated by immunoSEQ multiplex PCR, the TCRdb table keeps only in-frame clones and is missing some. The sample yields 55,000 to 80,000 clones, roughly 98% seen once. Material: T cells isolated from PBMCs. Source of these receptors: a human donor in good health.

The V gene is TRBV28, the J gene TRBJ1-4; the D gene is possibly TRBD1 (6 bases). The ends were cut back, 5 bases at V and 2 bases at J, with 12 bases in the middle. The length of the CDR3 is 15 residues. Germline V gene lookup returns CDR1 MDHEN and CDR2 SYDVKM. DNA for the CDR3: TGTGCCAGCAGTCAACCGGACAGTACTAATGAAAAACTGTTTTTT. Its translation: CASSQPDSTNEKLFF.

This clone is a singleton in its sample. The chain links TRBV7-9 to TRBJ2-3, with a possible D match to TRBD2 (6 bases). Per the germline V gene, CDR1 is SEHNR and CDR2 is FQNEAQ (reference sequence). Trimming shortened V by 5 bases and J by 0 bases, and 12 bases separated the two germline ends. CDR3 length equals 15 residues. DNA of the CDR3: TGTGCCAGCAGCCGTGAGGGGACTAGCACAGATACGCAGTATTTT. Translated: CASSREGTSTDTQYF. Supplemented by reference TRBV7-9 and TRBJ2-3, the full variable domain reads DTGVSQNPRHKITKRGQNVTFRCDPISEHNRLYWYRQTLGQGPEFLTYFQNEAQLEKSRLLSDRFSAERPKGSFSTLEIQRTEQGDSAMYLCASSREGTSTDTQYFGPGTRLTVL.

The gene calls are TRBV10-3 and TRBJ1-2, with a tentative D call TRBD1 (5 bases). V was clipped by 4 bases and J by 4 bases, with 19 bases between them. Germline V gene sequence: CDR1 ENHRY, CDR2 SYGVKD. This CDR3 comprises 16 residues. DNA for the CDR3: TGTGCCATCAGTGTTCTCAAGCAGGGTATAGGCTATGGCTACACCTTC. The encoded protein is CAISVLKQGIGYGYTF.

The CDR3 nucleotides are TGTGCCAGCAGCCAAACAGGGACCTATGGCTACACCTTC. Translating gives CASSQTGTYGYTF. The chain links TRBV28 to TRBJ1-2, with a possible D match to TRBD1 (6 bases). The CDR3 loop spans 13 amino acids. Germline CDR1 and CDR2: MDHEN and SYDVKM. V was pared by 6 bases and J by 4 bases, with 12 bases between.

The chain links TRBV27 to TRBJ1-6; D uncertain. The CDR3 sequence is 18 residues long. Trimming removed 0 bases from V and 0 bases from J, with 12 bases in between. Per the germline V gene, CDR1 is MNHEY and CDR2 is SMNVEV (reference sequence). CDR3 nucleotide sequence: TGTGCCAGCAGTTTATCGTCTGTTGGGAGCTCCTATAATTCACCCCTCCACTTT. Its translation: CASSLSSVGSSYNSPLHF.

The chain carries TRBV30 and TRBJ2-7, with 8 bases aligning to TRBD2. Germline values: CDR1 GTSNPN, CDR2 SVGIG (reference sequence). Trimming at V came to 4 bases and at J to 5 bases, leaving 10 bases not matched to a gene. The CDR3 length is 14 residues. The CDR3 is CAWTGGTRGDEQYF. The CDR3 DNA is TGTGCCTGGACGGGGGGGACTCGAGGCGACGAGCAGTACTTC.

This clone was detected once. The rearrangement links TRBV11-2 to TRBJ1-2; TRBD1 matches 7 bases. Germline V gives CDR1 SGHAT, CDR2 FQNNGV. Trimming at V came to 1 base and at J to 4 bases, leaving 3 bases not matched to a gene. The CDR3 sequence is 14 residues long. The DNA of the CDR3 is TGTGCCAGCAGCTTAGTCCGACAGGGCTATGGCTACACCTTC. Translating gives CASSLVRQGYGYTF.

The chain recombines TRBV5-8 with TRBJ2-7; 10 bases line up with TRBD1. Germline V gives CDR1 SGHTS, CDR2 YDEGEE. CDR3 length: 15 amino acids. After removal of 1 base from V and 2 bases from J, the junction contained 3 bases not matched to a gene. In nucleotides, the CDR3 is TGTGCCAGCAGCTTGAGGGACAGGGGAACCTACGAGCAGTACTTC. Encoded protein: CASSLRDRGTYEQYF.

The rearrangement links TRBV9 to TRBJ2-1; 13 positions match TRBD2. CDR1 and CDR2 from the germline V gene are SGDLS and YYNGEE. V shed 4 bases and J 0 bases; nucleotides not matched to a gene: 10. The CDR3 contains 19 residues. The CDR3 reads CASSWRLAGGRSSYNEQFF. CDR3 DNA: TGTGCCAGCAGCTGGAGACTAGCGGGAGGACGGAGCTCCTACAATGAGCAGTTCTTC.

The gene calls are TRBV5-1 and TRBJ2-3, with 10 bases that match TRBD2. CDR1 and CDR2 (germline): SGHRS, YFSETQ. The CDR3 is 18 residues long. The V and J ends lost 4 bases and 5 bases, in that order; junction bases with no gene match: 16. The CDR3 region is CASSNTHASGSRIDTQYF. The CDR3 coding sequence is TGCGCCAGCAGCAACACTCATGCTAGCGGGAGTAGGATAGATACGCAGTATTTT.

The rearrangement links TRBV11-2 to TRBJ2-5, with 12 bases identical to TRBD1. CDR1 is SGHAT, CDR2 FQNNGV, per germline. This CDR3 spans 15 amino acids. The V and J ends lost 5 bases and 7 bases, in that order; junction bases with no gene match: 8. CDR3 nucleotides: TGTGCCAGCAGCCTCCCGGGACAGGGGGCAGGGACCCAGTACTTC. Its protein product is CASSLPGQGAGTQYF.

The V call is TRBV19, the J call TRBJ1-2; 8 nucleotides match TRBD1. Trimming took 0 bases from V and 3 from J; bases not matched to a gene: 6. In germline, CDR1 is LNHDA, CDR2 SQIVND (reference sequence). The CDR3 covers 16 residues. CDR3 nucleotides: TGTGCCAGTAGTATAGATCTTCGGACAGGGTACTATGGCTACACCTTC. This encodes CASSIDLRTGYYGYTF.

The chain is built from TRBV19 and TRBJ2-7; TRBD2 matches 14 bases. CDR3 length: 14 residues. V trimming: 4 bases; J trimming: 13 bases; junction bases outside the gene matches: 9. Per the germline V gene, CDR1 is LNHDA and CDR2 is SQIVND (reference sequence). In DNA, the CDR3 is TGTGCCAGTAGTACCGGGACTAGCGGGAGTCGGCCCTACTTC. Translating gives CASSTGTSGSRPYF.

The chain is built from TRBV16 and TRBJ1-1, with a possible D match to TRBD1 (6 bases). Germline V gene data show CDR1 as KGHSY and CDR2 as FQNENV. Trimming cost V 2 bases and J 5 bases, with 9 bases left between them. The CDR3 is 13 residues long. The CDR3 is CASSQEGETEAFF. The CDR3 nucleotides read TGTGCCAGCAGCCAAGAGGGGGAAACTGAAGCTTTCTTT.

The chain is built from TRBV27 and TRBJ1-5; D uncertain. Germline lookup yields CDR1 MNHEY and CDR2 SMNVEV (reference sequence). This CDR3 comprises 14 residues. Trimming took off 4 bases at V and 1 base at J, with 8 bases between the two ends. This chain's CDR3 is CASSSLESNQPQHF. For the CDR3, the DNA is TGTGCCAGCAGTTCTTTGGAGAGCAATCAGCCCCAGCATTTT.

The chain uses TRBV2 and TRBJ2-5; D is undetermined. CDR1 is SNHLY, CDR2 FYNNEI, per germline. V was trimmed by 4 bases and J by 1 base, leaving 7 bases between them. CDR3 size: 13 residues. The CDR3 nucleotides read TGTGCCAGCAGTGTATCGGTCCAAGAGACCCAGTACTTC. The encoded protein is CASSVSVQETQYF. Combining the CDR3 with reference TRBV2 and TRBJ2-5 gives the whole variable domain EPEVTQTPSHQVTQMGQEVILRCVPISNHLYFYWYRQILGQKVEFLVSFYNNEISEKSEIFDDQFSVERPDGSNFTLKIRSTKLEDSAMYFCASSVSVQETQYFGPGTRLLVL.

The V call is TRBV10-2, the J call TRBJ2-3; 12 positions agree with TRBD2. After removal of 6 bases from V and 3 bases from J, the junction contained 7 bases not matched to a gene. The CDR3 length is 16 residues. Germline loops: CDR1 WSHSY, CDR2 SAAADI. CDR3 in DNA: TGCGCCAGCAGCCCGACTAGCGGGGGTTATACAGATACGCAGTATTTT. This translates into CASSPTSGGYTDTQYF.

CDR3 protein: CASSLGPPLAGVYEQYF. The CDR3 region has the DNA TGTGCCAGCAGCTTGGGCCCTCCCCTAGCGGGAGTCTACGAGCAGTACTTC. The chain has TRBV5-6 and TRBJ2-7; 10 positions agree with TRBD2. J gave up 3 bases and V 0 bases, and 9 bases lay outside the gene matches. The germline V gene encodes CDR1 SGHDT and CDR2 YYEEEE. This CDR3 comprises 17 residues.

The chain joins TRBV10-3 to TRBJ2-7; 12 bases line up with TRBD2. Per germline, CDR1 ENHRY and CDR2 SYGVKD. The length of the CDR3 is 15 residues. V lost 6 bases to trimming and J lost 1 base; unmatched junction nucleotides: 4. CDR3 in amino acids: CAISRGTSGSYEQYF. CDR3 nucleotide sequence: TGTGCCATCAGCCGCGGGACTAGCGGGTCCTACGAGCAGTACTTC.

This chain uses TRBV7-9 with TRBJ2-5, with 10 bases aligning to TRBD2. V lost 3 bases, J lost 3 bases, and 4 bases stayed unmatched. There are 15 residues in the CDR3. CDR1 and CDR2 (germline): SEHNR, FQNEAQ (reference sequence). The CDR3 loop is CASSFAAGGKETQYF. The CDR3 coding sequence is TGTGCCAGCAGCTTTGCAGCGGGGGGGAAAGAGACCCAGTACTTC. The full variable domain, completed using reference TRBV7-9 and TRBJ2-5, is DTGVSQNPRHKITKRGQNVTFRCDPISEHNRLYWYRQTLGQGPEFLTYFQNEAQLEKSRLLSDRFSAERPKGSFSTLEIQRTEQGDSAMYLCASSFAAGGKETQYFGPGTRLLVL.

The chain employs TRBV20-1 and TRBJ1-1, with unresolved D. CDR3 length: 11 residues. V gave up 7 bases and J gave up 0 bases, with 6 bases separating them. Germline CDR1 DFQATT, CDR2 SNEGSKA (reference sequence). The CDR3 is CSVAMNTEAFF. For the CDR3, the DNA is TGCAGTGTTGCGATGAACACTGAAGCTTTCTTT.

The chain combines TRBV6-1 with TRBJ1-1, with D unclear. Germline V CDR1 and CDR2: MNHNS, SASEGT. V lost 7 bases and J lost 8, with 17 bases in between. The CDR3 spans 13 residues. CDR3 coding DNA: TGTGCCAGCATCCCACCGGCAGGCGCCGAAGCTTTCTTT. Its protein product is CASIPPAGAEAFF.

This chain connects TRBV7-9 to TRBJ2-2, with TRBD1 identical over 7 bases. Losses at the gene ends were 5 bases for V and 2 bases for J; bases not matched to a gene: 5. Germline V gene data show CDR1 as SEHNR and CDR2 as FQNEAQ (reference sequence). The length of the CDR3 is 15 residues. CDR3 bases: TGTGCCAGCAGCCGAACAGGGGTTAACACCGGGGAGCTGTTTTTT. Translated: CASSRTGVNTGELFF.

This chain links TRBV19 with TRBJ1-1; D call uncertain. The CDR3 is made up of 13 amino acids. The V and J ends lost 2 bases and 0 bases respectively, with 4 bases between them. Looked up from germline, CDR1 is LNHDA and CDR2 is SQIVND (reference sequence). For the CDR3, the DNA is TGTGCCAGTAGTATATCCGTGAACACTGAAGCTTTCTTT. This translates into CASSISVNTEAFF.

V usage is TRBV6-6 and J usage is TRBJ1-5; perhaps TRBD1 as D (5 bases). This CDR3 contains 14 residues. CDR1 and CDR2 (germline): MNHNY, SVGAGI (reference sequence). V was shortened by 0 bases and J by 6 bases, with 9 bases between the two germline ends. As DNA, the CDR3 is TGTGCCAGCAGTTACTCTGGGGGGGGTCAGCCCCAGCATTTT. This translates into CASSYSGGGQPQHF.